These T cell receptor beta chains were read from a single sample in a study of metastatic and nonmetastatic thyroid tumors. TCRdb re-called clones from the PCR reads using MiXCR. The sample comprises about 32,000 clones, about 20% of which are singletons, and 6.5% to 8% rests with the top ten. The material sequenced was blood. The source of these receptors is a female donor with papillary thyroid cancer or a benign thyroid nodule (not recorded which). Some clones in this sample may be carry-over from other donors' samples. Each CDR3 is given with its conserved first and last residue. D genes are given only for firm matches. Clone size is not always given. Where it is, it says once, few, many or a class for expanded clones.

V	size	D	J	DNA	CDR3
TRBV4-1	.	.	TRBJ1-6	TGCGCCAGCAGCCAACCAGGGGATAATTCACCCCTCCACTTT	CASSQPGDNSPLHF
TRBV20-1	many	.	TRBJ1-1	TGCAGTGCTAGAGCAGGGAACACTGAAGCTTTCTTT	CSARAGNTEAFF
TRBV5-1	.	TRBD1	TRBJ2-1	TGCGCCAGCAGCTTGGGGCCAGGGGGTGACGATGAGCAGTTCTTC	CASSLGPGGDDEQFF
TRBV20-1	medium-sized	.	TRBJ1-6	TGCAGTGCTTCCCCAGCAGACTCCTATAATTCACCCCTCCACTTT	CSASPADSYNSPLHF
TRBV3-1	many	.	TRBJ2-1	TGTGCCAGCAGCCAAGTCAGGGGTCCCTACAATGAGCAGTTCTTC	CASSQVRGPYNEQFF
TRBV3-1	many	.	TRBJ1-1	TGTGCCAGCAGCCTCGGCTCAGGGAGGACTGAAGCTTTCTTT	CASSLGSGRTEAFF
TRBV6-1	few	.	TRBJ2-3	TGTGCCAGTTCCCAGGCTAGCACAGATACGCAGTATTTT	CASSQASTDTQYF
TRBV12-3/TRBV12-4	.	.	TRBJ2-3	TGTGCCAGCAGTCCAAGGGCGGGAACAGATACGCAGTATTTT	CASSPRAGTDTQYF
TRBV10-3	.	TRBD1	TRBJ2-3	TGTGCCATCAGCCCCACAGGGGAGCTACCAGATACGCAGTATTTT	CAISPTGELPDTQYF
TRBV19	.	TRBD1	TRBJ1-2	TGTGCCAGTAGTCCGGACAGGCTCTATGGCTACACCTTC	CASSPDRLYGYTF
TRBV30	.	.	TRBJ1-2	TGTGCCTGGAGTGCGACCGGGACTGCTAACTATGGCTACACCTTC	CAWSATGTANYGYTF
TRBV29-1	many	.	TRBJ2-3	TGCAGCGTTGGGACGGGGGGCGCAGATACGCAGTATTTT	CSVGTGGADTQYF
TRBV6-1	many	.	TRBJ2-7	TGTGCCAGCAGATCAATAGGGGGGATCGGCCACGAGCAGTACTTC	CASRSIGGIGHEQYF
TRBV7-9	many	TRBD1	TRBJ1-2	TGTGCCAGCAGCCTCTTCCCAGGGGGCGGCTACACCTTC	CASSLFPGGGYTF
TRBV19	many	TRBD1	TRBJ1-4	TGTGCCAGTAGGGGCAGGGGGCCCGTGAATGAAAAACTGTTTTTT	CASRGRGPVNEKLFF
TRBV6-5	.	TRBD2	TRBJ2-7	TGTGCCAGCAGACTAGCGGGAGGACCCTACCTAAGTAACTACGAGCAGTACTTC	CASRLAGGPYLSNYEQYF
TRBV28	few	.	TRBJ2-3	TGTGCCAGCAGTTTTGGGGACCCTAATTTCACAGATACGCAGTATTTT	CASSFGDPNFTDTQYF
TRBV2	.	.	TRBJ2-7	TGTGCCAGCAGTGCCAGTTCCTACGAGCAGTACTTC	CASSASSYEQYF
TRBV20-1	many	.	TRBJ1-6	TGCAGTGCTAGCCCACAGTCCCTTTATAATTCACCCCTCCACTTT	CSASPQSLYNSPLHF
TRBV7-7	many	TRBD2	TRBJ2-5	TGTGCTAGCAGCGGGGGACATCAAGAGACCCAGTACTTC	CASSGGHQETQYF
TRBV11-2	once	TRBD1	TRBJ1-2	TGTGCCAGCAGCTTAGATGGGACAGGGTATGGCTACACCTTC	CASSLDGTGYGYTF
TRBV28	few	TRBD2	TRBJ2-7	TGTGCCAGCACCGTGGGCGGGAGCTCCTACGAGCAGTACTTC	CASTVGGSSYEQYF
TRBV6-2/TRBV6-3	many	.	TRBJ2-1	TGTGCCAGCAGTTACTGGGGGACAGCGGGGTCAAGGCCCCATGAGCAGTTCTTC	CASSYWGTAGSRPHEQFF
TRBV20-1	many	TRBD2	TRBJ2-5	TGCAGTGCCGTCCGGACTAGACGATATGGGGAGACCCAGTACTTC	CSAVRTRRYGETQYF
TRBV18	.	.	TRBJ1-3	TGTGCCAGCTCACCACCCACCAGCTCTGGAAACACCATATATTTT	CASSPPTSSGNTIYF
TRBV20-1	.	.	TRBJ1-4	TGCAGTGCCCCCGGGTGGGCACAGGGTGATGAAAAACTGTTTTTT	CSAPGWAQGDEKLFF
TRBV2	.	.	TRBJ1-5	TGTGCCAGCAGTGAGGCGGGACAACCTCAGCCCCAGCATTTT	CASSEAGQPQPQHF
TRBV27	many	.	TRBJ2-5	TGTGCCAGCAGTTACACGGGGACCGAGACCCAGTACTTC	CASSYTGTETQYF
TRBV7-3	many	TRBD1	TRBJ2-3	TGTGCCAGCAGCCCCGGGACAGACACTAGCACAGATACGCAGTATTTT	CASSPGTDTSTDTQYF
TRBV5-1	.	.	TRBJ1-1	TGCGCCAGCAGCTTGGATAGGCTGGGGACTGAAGCTTTCTTT	CASSLDRLGTEAFF
TRBV28	.	TRBD1	TRBJ2-3	TGTGCCAGCAGTCGGGAACAGGGGGCAGGCCCCACAGATACGCAGTATTTT	CASSREQGAGPTDTQYF
TRBV20-1	medium-sized	.	TRBJ1-6	TGCAGTGCTAGAGTTAGCACTGACGGTTATAATTCACCCCTCCACTTT	CSARVSTDGYNSPLHF
TRBV7-8	.	.	TRBJ1-2	TGTGCCAGCAGCTTTCGGGCGGTCCATTCGGGGCTTGGCTACACCTTC	CASSFRAVHSGLGYTF
TRBV28	many	.	TRBJ1-1	TGTGCCAGCAGACGGATGACAGGTGAGAACACTGAAGCTTTCTTT	CASRRMTGENTEAFF
TRBV6-1	.	.	TRBJ2-7	TGTGCCAGCAGTGCGGGGGCGGAAGTATCCTACGAGCAGTACTTC	CASSAGAEVSYEQYF
TRBV6-1	medium-sized	.	TRBJ1-6	TGTGCCAGCAGTGAAGACAGTAATTCACCCCTCCACTTT	CASSEDSNSPLHF